This T cell receptor (beta chain) is drawn from a study of T cell responses to AZD1222 COVID-19 vaccine. The CDR3 loop spans 14 amino acids. Germline V lookup: CDR1 MDHEN, CDR2 SYDVKM. V was cut by 5 bases and J by 7 bases, with 17 bases left in between. A word on this clone: Its antigen is not identified.

General study results and limits: Unmutated variant regions are reportedly targeted by nearly half of spike-specific TCRs. The peak T cell response came first, and repertoires were sampled only after it.

The data were produced by immunoSEQ multiplex PCR, yet TCRdb's version contains in-frame clones alone and is incomplete. This sample has some 150,000 clones, with about 91% found just once. The sample was peripheral blood, taken on day 0 of AZD1222 vaccination. The clonotype originates from an adult in good health. This chain links TRBV28 with TRBJ1-2; D possibly corresponds to TRBD1 (6 bases). The CDR3 is CASSPNRGAIGYTF. In DNA, the CDR3 is TGTGCCAGCAGTCCTAATCGGGGGGCGATTGGCTACACCTTC.